The rows below give T cell receptor beta chains drawn from one sample of a study of PD-L1 blockade in urothelial cancer. TCRdb's copy holds only in-frame clones and misses some; the assay was immunoSEQ multiplex PCR. The sample lists roughly 110,000 clones; less than 95% were seen once. The sample here was PBMCs, taken around atezolizumab (anti-PD-L1) treatment. The source of these receptors is a man aged 60 to 69 with urothelial cancer. Both conserved end residues are part of each CDR3. The D gene is left open where the match is weak. Where a row states a size, it is once, few, many or the class of an expanded clone; other rows omit it.

clone_size d_call j_call cdr3_length v_call cdr3_aa cdr3_nt
NA NA TRBJ2-2 15 TRBV2 CASSVSTGNTGELFF TGTGCCAGCAGTGTGTCGACAGGGAACACCGGGGAGCTGTTTTTT
few TRBD2 TRBJ2-1 14 TRBV9 CASSSGAGANEQFF TGTGCCAGCAGCAGTGGAGCGGGGGCCAATGAGCAGTTCTTC
NA TRBD1 TRBJ1-2 15 TRBV18 CASSPERTGEAGYTF TGTGCCAGCTCGCCAGAGAGGACAGGGGAAGCTGGCTACACCTTC
NA NA TRBJ2-6 15 TRBV7-2 CASSLGASGANVLTF TGTGCCAGCAGCTTAGGCGCCTCTGGGGCCAACGTCCTGACTTTC
NA TRBD2 TRBJ2-7 17 TRBV30 CAWMYPSSGRAPRPVHF TGTGCCTGGATGTACCCAAGTAGCGGGAGGGCCCCGAGACCAGTGCACTTC
NA TRBD1 TRBJ2-7 15 TRBV5-1 CASSSSGTGGSEQYF TGCGCCAGCAGCTCCTCCGGGACAGGGGGCAGCGAGCAGTACTTC
NA NA TRBJ1-5 13 TRBV19 CASSIGLGQPQHF TGTGCCAGTAGTATCGGCCTCGGGCAGCCCCAGCATTTT
few NA TRBJ1-1 12 TRBV10-3 CAISEWEGSAFF TGTGCCATCAGTGAGTGGGAGGGGTCAGCTTTCTTT
NA TRBD2 TRBJ2-1 16 TRBV5-5 CASSLRTSGSYNEQFF TGTGCCAGCAGCTTGAGGACTAGCGGGAGCTACAATGAGCAGTTCTTC
NA NA TRBJ2-7 16 TRBV5-8 CASSFWGTRGSDEQYF TGTGCCAGCAGCTTTTGGGGCACCAGGGGATCCGACGAGCAGTACTTC
NA TRBD2 TRBJ2-5 16 TRBV5-8 CASSNTRTSGQETQYF TGTGCCAGCAGTAATACTAGGACTAGCGGACAAGAGACCCAGTACTTC
NA NA TRBJ1-3 15 TRBV19 CASSIPGDSGNTIYF TGTGCCAGTAGTATTCCGGGAGATTCTGGAAACACCATATATTTT
NA TRBD1 TRBJ1-2 19 TRBV9 CASSVGVRDRGLANYGYTF TGTGCCAGCAGCGTAGGGGTGAGGGACAGGGGCCTAGCTAACTATGGCTACACCTTC
NA NA TRBJ2-3 15 TRBV6-4 CASSDRGHSTDTQYF TGTGCCAGCAGTGACCGGGGTCATAGCACAGATACGCAGTATTTT
NA NA TRBJ2-7 14 TRBV18 CASSPRFGAYEQYF TGTGCCAGCTCACCACGGTTCGGAGCCTACGAGCAGTACTTC
NA TRBD1 TRBJ1-3 17 TRBV5-4 CASSLAGRGRFGNTIYF TGTGCCAGCAGCTTGGCGGGCAGGGGGCGTTTTGGAAACACCATATATTTT
NA NA TRBJ1-5 13 TRBV5-5 CASSLDTNQPQHF TGTGCCAGCAGCTTAGACACTAATCAGCCCCAGCATTTT
NA TRBD2 TRBJ2-5 16 TRBV18 CASSGGLAGVGETQYF TGTGCCAGCTCAGGGGGACTAGCGGGAGTTGGAGAGACCCAGTACTTC
NA NA TRBJ2-7 10 TRBV6-1 CASSDTGQYF TGTGCCAGCAGTGATACAGGGCAGTACTTC
NA NA TRBJ2-7 13 TRBV4-3 CASSQDGGYEQYF TGCGCCAGCAGCCAAGATGGCGGGTACGAGCAGTACTTC
once TRBD2 TRBJ2-1 14 TRBV5-5 CASSPVAGLDEQFF TGTGCCAGCAGCCCGGTAGCGGGGTTGGATGAGCAGTTCTTC
NA NA TRBJ1-4 16 TRBV21-1 CASSKGGWEGMEKLFF TGTGCCAGCAGCAAAGGGGGATGGGAGGGAATGGAAAAACTGTTTTTT
once NA TRBJ2-5 17 TRBV11-2 CASSLVVGGTGVGTQYF TGTGCCAGCAGCTTAGTTGTAGGAGGCACGGGCGTGGGGACCCAGTACTTC
NA NA TRBJ1-5 13 TRBV7-3 CASSLTEGQPQHF TGTGCCAGCAGCTTAACGGAGGGTCAGCCCCAGCATTTT
once NA TRBJ1-5 13 TRBV28 CASSLGGNKPQHF TGTGCCAGCAGTTTAGGGGGCAATAAGCCCCAGCATTTT
once TRBD2 TRBJ2-1 17 TRBV5-4 CASSLTSGGLTINEQFF TGTGCCAGCAGCTTAACTAGCGGGGGACTGACTATCAATGAGCAGTTCTTC
NA NA TRBJ2-7 15 TRBV5-4 CASSLEQGLDYEQYF TGTGCCAGCAGCTTGGAACAGGGATTAGACTACGAGCAGTACTTC